A selection of T cell receptor beta chains follows, all from one sample in a study of blood T cell repertoires in COVID-19. Assay: immunoSEQ multiplex PCR; the TCRdb copy retains only in-frame clones and omits some. The repertoire holds 250,000 to 300,000 clones, with 75% to 90% as singletons. Sequenced material: peripheral blood. Receptors were obtained from a woman aged 55-69 years with acute or convalescent COVID-19. CDR3s include the opening cysteine and the closing phenylalanine or tryptophan.

V	J	CDR3
TRBV4-3	TRBJ2-3	CASSQVGSDTQYF
TRBV30	TRBJ1-1	CAWSEIGLMNTEAFF
TRBV11-2	TRBJ2-7	CASSLDGGYEQYF
TRBV27	TRBJ2-7	CASRKSGTGSYEQYF
TRBV7-2	TRBJ2-3	CASSPDRAGDTQYF
TRBV6-5	TRBJ2-7	CASSYSGTSGYEQYF
TRBV6-1	TRBJ2-7	CASSENMGQYEQYF
TRBV28	TRBJ1-5	CASKTLSQGRQPQHF
TRBV3-1/TRBV3-2	TRBJ1-4	CASSQNGGPLNEKLFF
TRBV7-2	TRBJ2-3	CASSPYPLLSPLDTQYF
TRBV4-2	TRBJ1-5	CASRDIVGNQPQHF
TRBV5-1	TRBJ1-1	CASSAGTPLAFF
TRBV28	TRBJ1-2	CASARGLWGYTF
TRBV3-1/TRBV3-2	TRBJ1-2	CASSQVDRVLGYTF
TRBV9	TRBJ1-2	CASTTGSGDYGYTF
TRBV7-2	TRBJ2-2	CASSLQGSGAGELFF
TRBV25-1	TRBJ1-1	CASRSGGWYTEAFF
TRBV4-2	TRBJ2-5	CASSPPGLAGGSGETQYF
TRBV15	TRBJ2-7	CATSRGTSGGYEQYF
TRBV24-1	TRBJ1-5	CATSDSARARQPQHF
TRBV10-3	TRBJ1-3	CAISDRTGGSGNTIYF
TRBV3-1/TRBV3-2	TRBJ2-3	CASSQDIGGVDTQYF
TRBV19	TRBJ2-3	CASSPPGGNTQYF
TRBV6-6	TRBJ2-7	CASQGSREQYF
TRBV3-1/TRBV3-2	TRBJ2-1	CASSQVPRGGGEQFF
TRBV18	TRBJ1-2	CASSPRPNYVGYTF
TRBV5-5	TRBJ2-3	CASSLAEIAGLSTDTQYF
TRBV7-2	TRBJ2-7	CASSNWGLAYEQYF
TRBV5-6	TRBJ2-3	CASSLVVGGSTDTQYF
TRBV5-4	TRBJ2-7	CASSLSTGTYEQYF
TRBV4-3	TRBJ2-1	CASSQERAGAYNEQFF
TRBV7-2	TRBJ2-2	CASSLGGLAGGELFF
TRBV24-1	TRBJ1-2	CATSIDSNYGYTF
TRBV30	TRBJ2-7	CAFSRGHTYEQYF
TRBV6-2/TRBV6-3	TRBJ2-7	CASSADRATYEQYF
TRBV18	TRBJ2-7	CASSPPTGTLHEQYF
TRBV12-3/TRBV12-4	TRBJ2-5	CATGPGETQYF
TRBV14	TRBJ2-7	CASSQVREAYYEQYF
TRBV6-2/TRBV6-3	TRBJ1-5	CASSYELLRQGTGYNQPQHF
TRBV11-2	TRBJ1-6	CASSLERGLGSPLHF
TRBV29-1	TRBJ1-4	CSAQDRSKEEKLFF
TRBV19	TRBJ2-2	CASSPSGMVGELFF
TRBV7-9	TRBJ1-2	CASSLGGGQYGYTF
TRBV18	TRBJ2-7	CASSPLRLADLYEQYF
TRBV3-1/TRBV3-2	TRBJ2-3	CASSRGLAGGSTDTQYF
TRBV6-5	TRBJ1-4	CASRSQREKLFF
TRBV12-3/TRBV12-4	TRBJ1-1	CASGTVLNTEAFF
TRBV27	TRBJ1-2	CASSATVGYGYTF